Shown below are 23 T cell receptor beta chains from a single sample sequenced in a study of blood T cell repertoires in COVID-19. Sequencing was performed with immunoSEQ multiplex PCR; in TCRdb, only in-frame clones are kept and a portion is missing. In the table there are about 42,000 clones, roughly 89% of which are singletons. The sample taken for sequencing was peripheral blood. The receptor source for this set is a human donor in a cohort sampled during active COVID-19.

The count of this clone is one. V usage is TRBV4-3 and J usage is TRBJ1-5; no clear D gene. CDR1 is LGHNA, CDR2 YSLEER, per germline. Trimming removed 3 bases at V and 1 base at J, with 10 bases between. The length of the CDR3 is 15 residues. The DNA for the CDR3 is TGCGCCAGCAGCCATACAGCGGAGAGCAATCAGCCCCAGCATTTT. Translation gives CASSHTAESNQPQHF.

This chain connects TRBV2 to TRBJ1-5; D possibly corresponds to TRBD1 (5 bases). This CDR3 is built from 15 residues. Per the germline V gene, CDR1 is SNHLY and CDR2 is FYNNEI. Trimming left V 2 bases short and J 0 bases short, with 8 bases between. The CDR3 sequence: CASSEYRNSNQPQHF. In DNA, the CDR3 is TGTGCCAGCAGTGAATACAGGAATAGCAATCAGCCCCAGCATTTT.

The CDR3 DNA sequence: TGTGCCAGCAGCCAGTTTCGCGATCTCCTCCAGGGGGCTAACACTGAAGCTTTCTTT. As protein: CASSQFRDLLQGANTEAFF. The chain recombines TRBV11-2 with TRBJ1-1; 8 nucleotides agree with TRBD1. V lost 5 bases and J lost 2; bases outside the gene matches: 19. The CDR3 contains 19 residues. The germline gives CDR1 SGHAT, CDR2 FQNNGV. The full variable domain, its missing parts supplied by reference TRBV11-2 and TRBJ1-1, is EAGVAQSPRYKIIEKRQSVAFWCNPISGHATLYWYQQILGQGPKLLIQFQNNGVVDDSQLPKDRFSAERLKGVDSTLKIQPAKLEDSAVYLCASSQFRDLLQGANTEAFFGQGTRLTVV.

The V gene is TRBV2, the J gene TRBJ2-7; no definite D call. Between the trimmed V and J ends, which lost 3 bases and 0 bases, there was a span of 12 bases. The CDR3 is 15 residues long. Germline CDR1 reads SNHLY; CDR2 reads FYNNEI. The CDR3 sequence is CASSDNAGSSYEQYF. CDR3 nucleotides: TGTGCCAGCAGTGATAACGCAGGAAGCTCCTACGAGCAGTACTTC.

The chain links TRBV5-6 to TRBJ2-7; 8 bases line up with TRBD1. The J segment lost 2 bases and the V segment lost 2 bases, leaving 9 bases of the junction unmatched. The length of the CDR3 is 16 residues. The germline CDR1 and CDR2 sequences are SGHDT and YYEEEE. The CDR3: CASSFRGLSITYEQYF. CDR3 nucleotides: TGTGCCAGCAGCTTCAGGGGGCTTTCGATAACCTACGAGCAGTACTTC.

The chain couples TRBV2 to TRBJ1-3; D is ambiguous. Germline V gene lookup returns CDR1 SNHLY and CDR2 FYNNEI. There are 15 residues in the CDR3. Trimming cost V 2 bases and J 1 base, with 9 bases left between them. CDR3: CASSEMRDSGNTIYF. The CDR3 bases are TGTGCCAGCAGTGAAATGCGGGATTCTGGAAACACCATATATTTT.

The J gene is TRBJ1-4, the V gene TRBV29-1; D gene ambiguous. Germline-derived CDR1 and CDR2 are SQVTM and ANQGSEA. There are 12 residues in the CDR3. The CDR3 DNA reads as TGCAGTTGTGGGGAGCTAGGCCTGGGCCTGTTTTTT. Protein product: CSCGELGLGLFF. The variable domain in full, completed from reference TRBV29-1 and TRBJ1-4, reads SAVISQKPSRDICQRGTSLTIQCQVDSQVTMMFWYRQQPGQSLTLIATANQGSEATYESGFVIDKFPISRPNLTFSTLTVSNMSPEDSSIYLCSCGELGLGLFFGSGTQLSVL.

The chain uses TRBV6-5 and TRBJ1-5; TRBD1 might be the D (6 bases). Germline V gives CDR1 MNHEY, CDR2 SVGAGI. The CDR3 is made up of 14 amino acids. V lost 4 bases to trimming and J lost 2 bases, with 9 bases between them. The CDR3 DNA reads as TGTGCCAGCAGTTTCAGACAGGGCAATCAGCCCCAGCATTTT. Translated, it gives CASSFRQGNQPQHF.

The V gene is TRBV7-8, the J gene TRBJ1-4; D unclear. The germline V and J ends were trimmed by 1 base and 3 bases, with 9 bases remaining between them. The germline V gene has CDR1 SGHVS and CDR2 FQNEAQ. The CDR3 length is 15 residues. The CDR3, as DNA: TGTGCCAGCAGCTTAGAAGTCGGGGCTAATGAAAAACTGTTTTTT. Translating gives CASSLEVGANEKLFF.

The CDR3 is CASSYSGPDYGYTF. The CDR3 coding sequence is TGTGCCAGCAGTTATAGCGGACCCGACTATGGCTACACCTTC. The gene calls are TRBV6-5 and TRBJ1-2; D is unresolved. This CDR3 region has 14 residues. The V end lost 3 bases, the J end lost 3 bases, and 11 bases lay between the germline ends. In germline, CDR1 is MNHEY, CDR2 SVGAGI.

The V and J genes are TRBV15 and TRBJ1-4; no reliable D call. Germline V lookup: CDR1 LNHNV, CDR2 YYDKDF (reference sequence). Trimming removed 1 base at V and 7 bases at J, with 13 bases between. This CDR3 has 15 amino acids. This chain's CDR3 is CATSRGGLETEKLFF. Written as DNA, the CDR3 is TGTGCCACCAGCAGAGGAGGCCTAGAAACTGAAAAACTGTTTTTT.

V and J are TRBV6-2 or TRBV6-3 and TRBJ1-1; D is perhaps TRBD1 (6 bases). From germline, CDR1 is MNHEY and CDR2 SVGEGT. CDR3 length: 14 amino acids. The V and J ends lost 6 bases and 2 bases respectively, with 13 bases between them. The CDR3 region is CASSPRTVNTEAFF. The CDR3 DNA follows: TGTGCCAGCAGCCCTCGGACAGTAAACACTGAAGCTTTCTTT.

The rearrangement joins TRBV19 to TRBJ1-2; TRBD1 matches at 9 bases. CDR1 LNHDA and CDR2 SQIVND come from the germline V gene (reference sequence). There are 14 residues in the CDR3. V dropped 5 bases and J dropped 4; count of bases not matched to a gene: 5. This CDR3 is CASSPDRGTYGYTF. DNA of the CDR3: TGTGCCAGTAGTCCGGACAGGGGTACCTATGGCTACACCTTC.

V gene TRBV29-1 combines with J gene TRBJ1-2; 8 bases align to TRBD1. Unmatched junction bases numbered 2, after V lost 0 bases and J lost 5 bases. This CDR3 comprises 13 residues. Germline lookup yields CDR1 SQVTM and CDR2 ANQGSEA. CDR3 sequence reads: CSVEDRGLYGYTF. Written as DNA, the CDR3 is TGCAGCGTTGAAGACAGGGGGCTATATGGCTACACCTTC.

This chain connects TRBV25-1 to TRBJ1-1; 10 bases line up with TRBD1. The ends lost 5 bases at V and 11 bases at J; junction bases unmatched: 14. The CDR3 runs to 15 residues. Per the germline V gene, CDR1 is MGHDK and CDR2 is SYGVNS. As DNA, the CDR3 is TGTGCCAGCAGTTCCACCGGGACAGGGGTGCGGGAGGCTTTCTTT. Its translation: CASSSTGTGVREAFF.

The rearrangement uses TRBV6-6 and TRBJ2-7; 8 bases match TRBD1. The trim removed 6 bases at V and 13 bases at J, leaving 11 bases unmatched. Germline values: CDR1 MNHNY, CDR2 SVGAGI (reference sequence). The CDR3 spans 12 residues. The CDR3 loop reads CASSPQGAQTYF. CDR3 sequence (DNA): TGTGCCAGCAGCCCGCAGGGGGCGCAAACCTACTTC.

This clone was found a few times. This chain connects TRBV5-1 to TRBJ1-6; weak D call: TRBD1 (6 bases). CDR1 is SGHRS and CDR2 is YFSETQ in the germline V gene. The CDR3 runs to 15 residues. The V end was cut by 7 bases, the J end by 7 bases, with 18 bases between. DNA of the CDR3: TGCGCCAGCCGACCTCAACTAGGGGGAAATTCACCCCTCCACTTT. This translates into CASRPQLGGNSPLHF.

The sample holds one count of this clone. The CDR3 nucleotides read TGTGCCAGCAGCTTAGCGGACAGGGGCGGCTACGAGCAGTACTTC. Translating gives CASSLADRGGYEQYF. The gene calls are TRBV7-8 and TRBJ2-7; TRBD1 aligns across 9 bases. After removal of 0 bases from V and 3 bases from J, the junction contained 3 bases not matched to a gene. The CDR3 spans 15 residues. Germline values: CDR1 SGHVS, CDR2 FQNEAQ.

This clone was picked up one time. The chain is built from TRBV7-9 and TRBJ1-1; D not resolved. V was trimmed by 1 base and J by 5 bases, leaving 11 bases between them. This CDR3 has 14 residues. Germline loops: CDR1 SEHNR, CDR2 FQNEAQ (reference sequence). CDR3 in DNA: TGTGCCAGCAGCTTAGGGGAGGTGGAAACTGAAGCTTTCTTT. Its protein is CASSLGEVETEAFF.

The CDR3 sequence: CASSARGSLFGYTF. The CDR3 DNA is TGTGCCAGCAGCGCCAGGGGGTCCCTATTCGGCTACACCTTC. The V and J genes are TRBV5-4 and TRBJ1-2, with 7 bases that match TRBD1. From germline, CDR1 is SGHNT and CDR2 YYREEE (reference sequence). The CDR3 contains 14 residues. With 4 bases clipped from V and 8 bases from J, the junction kept 11 bases outside the gene matches.

The rearrangement links TRBV10-1 to TRBJ1-2, with D maybe TRBD1 (6 bases). Germline CDR1 and CDR2: WNHNN and SYGVQD (reference sequence). The CDR3 extends over 14 amino acids. Trimming stripped 5 bases from V and 2 bases from J, with 12 bases between. DNA of the CDR3: TGCGCCAGCAGTCCGGGACACCTAAACTATGGCTACACCTTC. Residues: CASSPGHLNYGYTF.

This clone came up a few times. V and J are TRBV4-2 and TRBJ2-7; weak D call: TRBD1 (5 bases). This CDR3 is built from 14 residues. Germline CDR1 is LGHNA and CDR2 is YNFKEQ. The germline V and J ends were trimmed by 1 base and 2 bases, with 9 bases remaining between them. Here the CDR3 DNA reads TGTGCCAGCAGCCAAGCGGCAGGGACCTACGAGCAGTACTTC. This sequence encodes CASSQAAGTYEQYF.

V gene TRBV6-5 combines with J gene TRBJ1-1; D might be TRBD1 (6 bases). In germline, CDR1 is MNHEY, CDR2 SVGAGI. Trimming left V 9 bases short and J 3 bases short, with 11 bases between. This CDR3 comprises 12 residues. In nucleotides, the CDR3 is TGTGCCAGTCGGTGGGGGCACACTGAAGCTTTCTTT. Translated: CASRWGHTEAFF.